This TCR beta chain was recorded in a study of blood T cells in healthy people across ages. Roughly 9.2 milliliters of peripheral blood were drawn from each donor into EDTA-treated tubes. The authors isolated at least 6.5 million PBMCs per sample. Primers used in a second PCR of about 6 to 11 cycles were a sample-barcoded 5' primer and a J-beta primer mix. Each CDR3 protein gets one entry after TCRdb re-called the 5' RACE reads with MiXCR. The sample holds 380,000 or so distinct CDR3 sequences, about 55% seen once. Looked up from germline, CDR1 is DFQATT and CDR2 is SNEGSKA (reference sequence). The J segment lost 6 bases and the V segment lost 5 bases, leaving 13 bases of the junction unmatched. The CDR3 runs 16 residues.

The rearrangement joins TRBV20-1 to TRBJ1-2, with TRBD1 identical over 12 bases. The TCR originated in a man in his sixties in good health. Sequencing was carried out using blood. CDR3 coding DNA: TGCAGTGCTGGGGGACAGGGGGCCACCCCCTATCATGGCTACACCTTC. Translation: CSAGGQGATPYHGYTF.